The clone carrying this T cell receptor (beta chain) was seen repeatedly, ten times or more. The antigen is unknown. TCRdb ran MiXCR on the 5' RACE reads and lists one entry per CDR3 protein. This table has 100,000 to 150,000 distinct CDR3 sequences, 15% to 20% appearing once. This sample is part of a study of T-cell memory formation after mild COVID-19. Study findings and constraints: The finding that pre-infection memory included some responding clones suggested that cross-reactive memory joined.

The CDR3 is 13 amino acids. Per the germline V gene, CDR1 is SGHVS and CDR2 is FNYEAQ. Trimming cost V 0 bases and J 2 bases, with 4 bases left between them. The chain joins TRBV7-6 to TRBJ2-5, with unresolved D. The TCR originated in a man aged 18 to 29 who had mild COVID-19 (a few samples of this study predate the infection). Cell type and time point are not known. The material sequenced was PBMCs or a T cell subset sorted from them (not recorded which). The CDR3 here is CASSLALQETQYF. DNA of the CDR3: TGTGCCAGCAGCTTAGCTCTACAAGAGACCCAGTACTTC.